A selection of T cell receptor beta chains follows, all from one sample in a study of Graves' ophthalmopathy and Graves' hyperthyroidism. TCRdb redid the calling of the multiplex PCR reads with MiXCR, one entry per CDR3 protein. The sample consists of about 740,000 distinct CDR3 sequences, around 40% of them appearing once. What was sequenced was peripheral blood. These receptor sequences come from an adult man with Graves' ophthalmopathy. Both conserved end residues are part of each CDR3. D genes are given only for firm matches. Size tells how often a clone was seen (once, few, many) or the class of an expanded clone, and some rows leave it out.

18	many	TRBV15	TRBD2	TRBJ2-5	TGTGCCACCCAGACAGGCTCAGGGACTAGCGGAGCCCAAGAGACCCAGTACTTC	CATQTGSGTSGAQETQYF
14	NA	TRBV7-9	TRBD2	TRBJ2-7	TGTGCCAGCAGCTTCCGCGGGAGGGCCTACGAGCAGTACTTC	CASSFRGRAYEQYF
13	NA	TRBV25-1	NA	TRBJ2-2	TGTGCCAGCAGCCACGGACACGCCGGGGAGCTGTTTTTT	CASSHGHAGELFF
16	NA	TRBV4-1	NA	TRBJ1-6	TGCGCCAGCAGCCAAGACGCCGCCCTACAGGGTTCACCCCTCCACTTT	CASSQDAALQGSPLHF
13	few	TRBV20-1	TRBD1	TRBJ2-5	TGCAGTCCCGGGACAGGAATTCAAGAGACCCAGTACTTC	CSPGTGIQETQYF
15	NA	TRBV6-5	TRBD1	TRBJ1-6	TGTGCCAGCAGTTACTCGGACAGGAAGAATTCACCCCTCCACTTT	CASSYSDRKNSPLHF
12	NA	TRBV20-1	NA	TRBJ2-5	TGCAGTGCCAATGACAAGATAAGGACCCAGTACTTC	CSANDKIRTQYF
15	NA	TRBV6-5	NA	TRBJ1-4	TGTGCCAGCAGTCGAAGCCCTGTTTCGGGCGAAAAACTGTTTTTT	CASSRSPVSGEKLFF
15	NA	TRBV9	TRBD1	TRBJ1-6	TGTGCCAGCAGCGGGACAGGGGGCGTAGATTCACCCCTCCACTTT	CASSGTGGVDSPLHF
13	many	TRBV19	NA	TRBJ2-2	TGTGCCAGTAGTATTCGGGTCAGCGGGGAGCTGTTTTTT	CASSIRVSGELFF
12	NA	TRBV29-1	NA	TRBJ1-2	TGCAGCAGTGGTGGGAGGAGCTATGGCTACACCTTC	CSSGGRSYGYTF
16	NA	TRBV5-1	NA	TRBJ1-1	TGCGCCAGCAGCTCGGGACGGACTCCGGGGGACACTGAAGCTTTCTTT	CASSSGRTPGDTEAFF
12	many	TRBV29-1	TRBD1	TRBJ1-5	TGCAGCACCCACAGGGGTGGCCAGCCCCAGCATTTT	CSTHRGGQPQHF
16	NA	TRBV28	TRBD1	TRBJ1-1	TGTGCCAGCAGTTCGCCAGGACAGGGGGCGCAATCTAGAGCTTTCTTT	CASSSPGQGAQSRAFF
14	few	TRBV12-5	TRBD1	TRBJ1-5	TGTGCCAGCAGCGTAGGGACAGTATCTCAGCCCCAGCATTTT	CASSVGTVSQPQHF
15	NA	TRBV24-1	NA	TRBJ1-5	TGTGCCACCAGTGGGGGGGGCGCGGGTAATCAGCCCCAGCATTTT	CATSGGGAGNQPQHF
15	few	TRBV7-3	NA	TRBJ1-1	TGTGCCAGCAGCTTAAACGGGGAACAGAACACTGAAGCTTTCTTT	CASSLNGEQNTEAFF
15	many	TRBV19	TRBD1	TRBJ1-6	TGTGCCACCTACGAGACAGGGGCTGGTGATTCACCCCTCCACTTT	CATYETGAGDSPLHF
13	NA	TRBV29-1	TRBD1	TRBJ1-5	TGCAGCGTGGGGACAGGGTTGGATCAGCCCCAGCATTTT	CSVGTGLDQPQHF
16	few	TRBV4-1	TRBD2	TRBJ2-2	TGTGCCAGCAGCCAAGAGGCGGGAGTAGCGACCGGGGAGCTGTTTTTT	CASSQEAGVATGELFF
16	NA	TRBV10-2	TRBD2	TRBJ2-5	TGTGCCAGCAGTTACTCTAAGCGGGAGGCCCAAGAGACCCAGTACTTC	CASSYSKREAQETQYF
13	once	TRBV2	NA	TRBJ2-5	TGTGCCAGCAGTGATTGGGGGGGCCCTGGGACGTACTTC	CASSDWGGPGTYF
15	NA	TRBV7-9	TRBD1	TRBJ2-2	TGTGCCAGCAGCTTCCGGACAGGGCACACCGGGGAGCTGTTTTTT	CASSFRTGHTGELFF
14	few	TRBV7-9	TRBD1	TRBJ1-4	TGTGCCAGCAGCGAACAGGGGGCTAGCGAAAAACTGTTTTTT	CASSEQGASEKLFF
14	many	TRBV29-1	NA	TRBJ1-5	TGCAGCGTTGGGTCGGGGACGGGCAATCAGCCCCAGCATTTT	CSVGSGTGNQPQHF
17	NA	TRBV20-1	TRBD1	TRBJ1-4	TGCAGTGCTCCCCGCCGGGACAGGGGGCCAAATAATGAAAAACTGTTTTTT	CSAPRRDRGPNNEKLFF
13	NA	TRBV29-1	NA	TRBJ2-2	TGCAGCGTTGACAGGACTAACACCGGGGAGCTGTTTTTT	CSVDRTNTGELFF
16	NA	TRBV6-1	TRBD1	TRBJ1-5	TGTGCCAGCAGACGGACAGGGGAGGTCCGAAATCAGCCCCAGCATTTT	CASRRTGEVRNQPQHF
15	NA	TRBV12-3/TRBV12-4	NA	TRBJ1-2	TGTGCCAGCAGTCCTCGTGGAGCAGGGGACGATGGCTACACCTTC	CASSPRGAGDDGYTF
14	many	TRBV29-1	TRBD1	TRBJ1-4	TGCAGCTTTAGTATCGGCAGGGGGTATGAAAAACTGTTTTTT	CSFSIGRGYEKLFF
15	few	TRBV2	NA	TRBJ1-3	TGTGCCAGCAGTTTAGTAGGGCGCTCTGGAAACACCATATATTTT	CASSLVGRSGNTIYF
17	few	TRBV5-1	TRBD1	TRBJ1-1	TGCGCCAGCAGCTTGAGTATTCCAGCGACAGGGGGCACTGAAGCTTTCTTT	CASSLSIPATGGTEAFF
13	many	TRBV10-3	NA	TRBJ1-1	TGTGCCATCAGTGAGAATCGGGGGACAGAAGCTTTCTTT	CAISENRGTEAFF
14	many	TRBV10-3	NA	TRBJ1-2	TGTGCCAGCAGTGAATGGGGCGGGGGACGAGGCTACACCTTC	CASSEWGGGRGYTF
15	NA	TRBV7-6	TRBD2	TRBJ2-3	TGTGCTAGCAGCTTACGGGGGGGCGGAGCAGATACGCAGTATTTT	CASSLRGGGADTQYF
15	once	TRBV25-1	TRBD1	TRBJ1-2	TGTGCCAGCAGTGACGATAGGACAGGGTCCTATGGCTACACCTTC	CASSDDRTGSYGYTF
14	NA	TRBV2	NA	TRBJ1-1	TGTGCCAGCAACCTACCGGGAATAAACACTGAAGCTTTCTTT	CASNLPGINTEAFF
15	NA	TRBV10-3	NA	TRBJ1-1	TGTGCCATCAGTCCCCAGGTTGTCATGAACACTGAAGCTTTCTTT	CAISPQVVMNTEAFF
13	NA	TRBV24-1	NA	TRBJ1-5	TGTGCCACCAGTGAATCTTCGGGGAGCTACGAGCATTTT	CATSESSGSYEHF
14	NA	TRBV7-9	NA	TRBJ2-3	TGTGCCAGCAGCTTACTAGGAGGGGCAGATACGCAGTATTTT	CASSLLGGADTQYF
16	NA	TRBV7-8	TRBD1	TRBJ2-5	TGTGCCAGCAGCCGACGGACAGGTAGCCCCCAAGAGACCCAGTACTTC	CASSRRTGSPQETQYF
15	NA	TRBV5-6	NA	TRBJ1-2	TGTGCCAGCAGCTTGGTATCAGGGGCTGACTATGGCTACACCTTC	CASSLVSGADYGYTF
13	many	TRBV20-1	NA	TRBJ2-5	TGCAGTGCTAGCGAGGTTCCCCAAGAGACCCAGTACTTC	CSASEVPQETQYF
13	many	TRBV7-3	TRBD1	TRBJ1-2	TGTGCCAGCAGCTCCAGGGGGTTAAGAGGCTACACCTTC	CASSSRGLRGYTF
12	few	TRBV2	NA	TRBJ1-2	TGTGCCAGCAGTGCAGGCGCCTATGGCTACACCTTC	CASSAGAYGYTF
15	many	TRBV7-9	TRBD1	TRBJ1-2	TGTGCCAGCAGCTTGGGGACAGGGTCTAACTATGGCTACACCTTC	CASSLGTGSNYGYTF
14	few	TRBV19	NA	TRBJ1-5	TGTGCCAGTAGTATAGATAGGCTGCCACAGCCCCAGCATTTT	CASSIDRLPQPQHF
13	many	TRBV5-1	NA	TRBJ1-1	TGCGCCAGCAGCTTAAAGATTGCCTATGAAGCTTTCTTT	CASSLKIAYEAFF
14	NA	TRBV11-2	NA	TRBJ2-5	TGTACCAGCAGCCTTGGGACCGACCAAGAGACCCAGTACTTC	CTSSLGTDQETQYF
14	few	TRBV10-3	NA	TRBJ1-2	TGTGCCAGCAGTGGCGGCGGGCAGGCCTATGGCTACACCTTC	CASSGGGQAYGYTF
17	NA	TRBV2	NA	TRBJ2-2	TGTGCCAGCAGCTTAGGGGGACACGAAGCGAACACCGGGGAGCTGTTTTTT	CASSLGGHEANTGELFF
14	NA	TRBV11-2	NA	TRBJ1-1	TGTGCCAGCAGCGTCTCCGGTGGGGGGACGGAAGCTTTCTTT	CASSVSGGGTEAFF
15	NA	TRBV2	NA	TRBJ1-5	TGTGCCAGCAGCCAAAAACAGGTTATGGATCAGCCCCAGCATTTT	CASSQKQVMDQPQHF
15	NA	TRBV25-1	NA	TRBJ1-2	TGTGCCAGCAGTGAATCTGGGGAGGCTGGCTATGGCTACACCTTC	CASSESGEAGYGYTF
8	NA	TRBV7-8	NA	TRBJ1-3	TGTGCCAGCAGACTAGGGGGATTT	CASRLGGF
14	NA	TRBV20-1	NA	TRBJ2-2	TGCAGTGCTAGTGGGAGCGTGAACACCGGGGAGCTGTTTTTT	CSASGSVNTGELFF
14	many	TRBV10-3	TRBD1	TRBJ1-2	TGTGCCACCCTGGGACAGGATAGAAACTATGGCTACACCTTC	CATLGQDRNYGYTF
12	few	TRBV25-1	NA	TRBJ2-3	TGTGCCAGCAGTGACGACACAGATACGCAGTATTTT	CASSDDTDTQYF